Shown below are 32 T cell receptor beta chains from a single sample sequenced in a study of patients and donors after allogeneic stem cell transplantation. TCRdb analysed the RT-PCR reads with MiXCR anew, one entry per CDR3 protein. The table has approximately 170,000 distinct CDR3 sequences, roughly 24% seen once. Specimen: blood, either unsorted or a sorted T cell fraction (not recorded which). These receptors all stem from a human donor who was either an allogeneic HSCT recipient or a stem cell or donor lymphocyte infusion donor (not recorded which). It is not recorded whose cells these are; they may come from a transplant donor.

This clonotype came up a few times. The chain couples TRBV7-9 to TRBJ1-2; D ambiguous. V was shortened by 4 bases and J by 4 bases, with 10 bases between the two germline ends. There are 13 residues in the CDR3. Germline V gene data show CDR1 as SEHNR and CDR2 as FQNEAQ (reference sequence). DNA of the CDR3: TGTGCCAGCAGCTACGATTCTTCCTATGGCTACACCTTC. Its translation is CASSYDSSYGYTF.

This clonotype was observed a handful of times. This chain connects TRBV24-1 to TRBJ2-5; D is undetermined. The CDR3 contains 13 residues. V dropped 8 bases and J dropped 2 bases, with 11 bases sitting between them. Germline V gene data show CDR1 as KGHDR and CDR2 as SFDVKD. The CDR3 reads CATIPNEQETQYF. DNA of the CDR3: TGTGCCACCATTCCGAACGAGCAAGAGACCCAGTACTTC.

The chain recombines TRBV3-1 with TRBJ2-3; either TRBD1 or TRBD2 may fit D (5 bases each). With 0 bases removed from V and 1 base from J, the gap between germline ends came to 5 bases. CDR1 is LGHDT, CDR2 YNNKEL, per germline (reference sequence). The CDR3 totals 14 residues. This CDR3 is CASSQEGGTDTQYF. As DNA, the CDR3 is TGTGCCAGCAGCCAAGAGGGGGGCACAGATACGCAGTATTTT.

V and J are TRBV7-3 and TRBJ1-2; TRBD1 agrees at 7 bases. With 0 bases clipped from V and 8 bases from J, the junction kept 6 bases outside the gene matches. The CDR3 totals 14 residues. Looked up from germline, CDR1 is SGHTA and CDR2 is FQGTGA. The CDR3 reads CASSLTGTGDGYTF. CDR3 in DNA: TGTGCCAGCAGCTTAACGGGCACAGGGGACGGCTACACCTTC.

The DNA of the CDR3 is TGTGCCAGCAGCTTAGGGGCTCGAACCGGGTGGAGTAATTCACCCCTCCACTTT. Translating it yields CASSLGARTGWSNSPLHF. The V call is TRBV7-2, the J call TRBJ1-6, with D unclear. Per the germline V gene, CDR1 is SGHTA and CDR2 is FQGNSA. Trimming stripped 1 base from V and 6 bases from J, with 19 bases between. The CDR3 is 18 residues long.

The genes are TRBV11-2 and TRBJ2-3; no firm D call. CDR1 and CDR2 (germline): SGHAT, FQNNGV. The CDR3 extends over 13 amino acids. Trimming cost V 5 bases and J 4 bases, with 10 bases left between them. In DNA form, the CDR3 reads TGTGCCAGCAGCATAACCTTAGCAGATACGCAGTATTTT. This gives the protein CASSITLADTQYF.

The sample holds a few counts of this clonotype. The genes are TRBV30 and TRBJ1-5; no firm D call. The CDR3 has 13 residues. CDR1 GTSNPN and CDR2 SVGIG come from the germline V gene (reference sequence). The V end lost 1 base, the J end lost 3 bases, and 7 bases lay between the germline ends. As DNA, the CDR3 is TGTGCCTGGAGTGGTACGGACAATCAGCCCCAGCATTTT. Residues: CAWSGTDNQPQHF.

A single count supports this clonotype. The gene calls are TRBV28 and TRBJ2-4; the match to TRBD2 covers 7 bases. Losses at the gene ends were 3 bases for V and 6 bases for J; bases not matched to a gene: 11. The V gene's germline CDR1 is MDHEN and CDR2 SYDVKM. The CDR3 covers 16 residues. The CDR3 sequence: CASSLGGSGVGNIQYF. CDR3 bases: TGTGCCAGCAGTTTGGGAGGGAGCGGGGTCGGAAACATTCAGTACTTC.

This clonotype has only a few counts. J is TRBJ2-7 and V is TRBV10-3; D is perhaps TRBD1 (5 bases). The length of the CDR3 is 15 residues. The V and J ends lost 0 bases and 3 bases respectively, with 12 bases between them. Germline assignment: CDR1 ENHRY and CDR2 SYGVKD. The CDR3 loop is CAISESISGRYEQYF. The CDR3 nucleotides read TGTGCCATCAGTGAGTCGATTTCAGGGCGCTACGAGCAGTACTTC.

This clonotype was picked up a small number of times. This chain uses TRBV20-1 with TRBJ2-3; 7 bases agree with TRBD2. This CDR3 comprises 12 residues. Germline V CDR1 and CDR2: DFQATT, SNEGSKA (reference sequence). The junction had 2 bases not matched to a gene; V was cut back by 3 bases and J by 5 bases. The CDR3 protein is CSASPGGDTQYF. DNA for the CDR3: TGCAGTGCTAGTCCGGGGGGAGATACGCAGTATTTT.

The CDR3 loop reads CASSPPGLGTDTQYF. CDR3 nucleotides: TGTGCCAGCTCACCACCGGGACTAGGAACAGATACGCAGTATTTT. The J gene is TRBJ2-3, the V gene TRBV18, with 8 positions matching TRBD2. The germline gives CDR1 KGHSH, CDR2 LQKENI. Unmatched junction bases numbered 2, after V lost 0 bases and J lost 3 bases. The length of the CDR3 is 15 residues.

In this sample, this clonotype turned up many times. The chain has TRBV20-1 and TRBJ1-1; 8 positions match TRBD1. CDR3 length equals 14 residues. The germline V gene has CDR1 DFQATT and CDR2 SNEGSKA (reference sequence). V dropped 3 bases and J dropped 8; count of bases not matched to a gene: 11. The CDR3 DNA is TGCAGTGCTAGGGTGGGACAGGAGGGAAGGGAAGCTTTCTTT. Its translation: CSARVGQEGREAFF.

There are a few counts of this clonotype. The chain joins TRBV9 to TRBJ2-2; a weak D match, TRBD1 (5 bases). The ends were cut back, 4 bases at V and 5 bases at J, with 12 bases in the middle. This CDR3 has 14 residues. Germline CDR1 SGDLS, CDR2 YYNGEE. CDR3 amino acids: CASSSKGITGELFF. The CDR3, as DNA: TGTGCCAGCAGCTCTAAGGGGATAACCGGGGAGCTGTTTTTT.

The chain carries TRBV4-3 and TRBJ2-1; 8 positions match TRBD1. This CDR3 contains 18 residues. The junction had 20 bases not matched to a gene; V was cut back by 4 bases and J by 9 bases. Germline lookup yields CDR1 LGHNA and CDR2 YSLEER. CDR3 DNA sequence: TGCGCCAGCAGCCCTTATCCCACCAGGGACAGGCCCATCATTGAGCAGTTCTTC. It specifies CASSPYPTRDRPIIEQFF.

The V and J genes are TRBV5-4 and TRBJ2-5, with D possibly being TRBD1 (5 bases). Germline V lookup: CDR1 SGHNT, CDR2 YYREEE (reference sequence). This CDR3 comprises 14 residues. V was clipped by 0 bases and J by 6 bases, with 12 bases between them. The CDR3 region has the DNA TGTGCCAGCAGCTTGGCCCAGGGAATTCAGACCCAGTACTTC. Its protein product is CASSLAQGIQTQYF.

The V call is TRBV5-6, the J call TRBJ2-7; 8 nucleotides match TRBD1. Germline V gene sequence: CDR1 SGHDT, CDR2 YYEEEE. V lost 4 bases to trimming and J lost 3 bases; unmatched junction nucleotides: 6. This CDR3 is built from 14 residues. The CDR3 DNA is TGTGCCAGCAGCCATACCGACAGGGGCTACGAGCAGTACTTC. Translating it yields CASSHTDRGYEQYF. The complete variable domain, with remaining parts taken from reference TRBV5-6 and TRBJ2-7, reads DAGVTQSPTHLIKTRGQQVTLRCSPKSGHDTVSWYQQALGQGPQFIFQYYEEEERQRGNFPDRFSGHQFPNYSSELNVNALLLGDSALYLCASSHTDRGYEQYFGPGTRLTVT.

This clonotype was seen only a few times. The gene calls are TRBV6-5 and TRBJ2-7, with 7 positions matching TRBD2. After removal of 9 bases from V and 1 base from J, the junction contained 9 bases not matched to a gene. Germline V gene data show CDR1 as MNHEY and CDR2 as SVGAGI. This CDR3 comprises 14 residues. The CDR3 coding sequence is TGTGCCAGTAGTGCCCGGGACTATTCCTACGAGCAGTACTTC. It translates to CASSARDYSYEQYF.

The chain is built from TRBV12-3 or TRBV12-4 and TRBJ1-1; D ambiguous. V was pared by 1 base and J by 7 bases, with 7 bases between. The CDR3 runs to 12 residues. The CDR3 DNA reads TGTGCCAGCAGTTTAGACAGACATGAAGCTTTCTTT. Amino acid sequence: CASSLDRHEAFF.

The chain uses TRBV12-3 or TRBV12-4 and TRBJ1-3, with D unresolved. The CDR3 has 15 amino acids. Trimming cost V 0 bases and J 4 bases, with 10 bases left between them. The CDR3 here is CASSLAGTGGNTIYF. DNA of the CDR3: TGTGCCAGCAGTTTAGCGGGAACTGGGGGAAACACCATATATTTT.

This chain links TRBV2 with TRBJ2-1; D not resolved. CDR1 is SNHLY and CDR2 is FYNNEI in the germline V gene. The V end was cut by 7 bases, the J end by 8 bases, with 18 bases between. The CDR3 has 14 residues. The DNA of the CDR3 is TGTGCCAGCATGGGTCTTAGATTAGATGATGAGCAGTTCTTC. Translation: CASMGLRLDDEQFF.

As DNA, the CDR3 is TGTGCCAGCAGTCCGCGGACACGGACTGAAGCTTTCTTT. Encoded protein: CASSPRTRTEAFF. This chain uses TRBV12-3 or TRBV12-4 with TRBJ1-1; possible D gene TRBD1, 5 bases. The CDR3 is 13 amino acids. Trimming pared 5 bases from V and 5 bases from J, leaving 12 bases between.

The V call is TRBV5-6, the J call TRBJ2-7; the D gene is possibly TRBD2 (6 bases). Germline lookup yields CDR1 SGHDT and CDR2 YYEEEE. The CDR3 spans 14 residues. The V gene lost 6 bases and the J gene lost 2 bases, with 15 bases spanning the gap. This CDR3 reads CASTSPGGTYEQYF. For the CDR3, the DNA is TGTGCCAGCACCAGTCCAGGCGGGACCTACGAGCAGTACTTC.

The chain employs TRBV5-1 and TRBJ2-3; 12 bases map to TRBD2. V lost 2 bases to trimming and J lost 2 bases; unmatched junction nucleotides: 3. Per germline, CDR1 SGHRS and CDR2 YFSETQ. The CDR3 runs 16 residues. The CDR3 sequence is CASSLGLAGTTDTQYF. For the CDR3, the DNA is TGCGCCAGCAGCTTAGGACTAGCGGGGACCACAGATACGCAGTATTTT.

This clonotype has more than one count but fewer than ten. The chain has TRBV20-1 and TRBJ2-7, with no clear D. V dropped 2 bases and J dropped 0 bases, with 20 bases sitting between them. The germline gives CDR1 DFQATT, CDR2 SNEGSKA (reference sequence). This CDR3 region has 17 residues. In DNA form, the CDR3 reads TGCAGTGCTAGACCCCTATTCCCCAGCGTCAGCTCCTACGAGCAGTACTTC. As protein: CSARPLFPSVSSYEQYF.

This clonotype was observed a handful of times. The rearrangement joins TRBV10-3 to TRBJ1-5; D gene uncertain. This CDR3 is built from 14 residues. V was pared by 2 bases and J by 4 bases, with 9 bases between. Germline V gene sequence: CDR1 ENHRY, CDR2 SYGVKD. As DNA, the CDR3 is TGTGCCATCAGTGAGATCCAGAGGAATCAGCCCCAGCATTTT. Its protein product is CAISEIQRNQPQHF.

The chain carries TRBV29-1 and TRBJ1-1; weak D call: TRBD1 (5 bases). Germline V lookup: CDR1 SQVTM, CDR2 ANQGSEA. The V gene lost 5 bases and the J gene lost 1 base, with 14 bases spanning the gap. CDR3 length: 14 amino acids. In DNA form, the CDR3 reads TGCAGCGTTTACCCGGTAGGGACGAACACTGAAGCTTTCTTT. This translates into CSVYPVGTNTEAFF. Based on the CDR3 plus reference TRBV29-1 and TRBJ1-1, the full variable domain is SAVISQKPSRDICQRGTSLTIQCQVDSQVTMMFWYRQQPGQSLTLIATANQGSEATYESGFVIDKFPISRPNLTFSTLTVSNMSPEDSSIYLCSVYPVGTNTEAFFGQGTRLTVV.

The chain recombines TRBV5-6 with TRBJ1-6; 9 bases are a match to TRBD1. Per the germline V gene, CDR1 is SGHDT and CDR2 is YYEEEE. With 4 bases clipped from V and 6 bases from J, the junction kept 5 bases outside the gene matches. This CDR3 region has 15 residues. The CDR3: CASSGTGRGNSPLHF. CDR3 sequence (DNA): TGTGCCAGCAGCGGGACAGGGAGAGGTAATTCACCCCTCCACTTT.

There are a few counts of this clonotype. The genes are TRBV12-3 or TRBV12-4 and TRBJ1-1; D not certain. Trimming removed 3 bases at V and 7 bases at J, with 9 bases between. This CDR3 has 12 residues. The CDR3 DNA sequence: TGTGCCAGCAGTTTCTCCGGATTTGAAGCTTTCTTT. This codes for CASSFSGFEAFF.

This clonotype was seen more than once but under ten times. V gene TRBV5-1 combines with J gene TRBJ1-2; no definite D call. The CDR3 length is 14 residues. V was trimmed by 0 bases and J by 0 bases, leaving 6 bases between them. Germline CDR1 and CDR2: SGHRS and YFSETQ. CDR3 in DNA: TGCGCCAGCAGCTTGGACGGATCTAACTATGGCTACACCTTC. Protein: CASSLDGSNYGYTF.

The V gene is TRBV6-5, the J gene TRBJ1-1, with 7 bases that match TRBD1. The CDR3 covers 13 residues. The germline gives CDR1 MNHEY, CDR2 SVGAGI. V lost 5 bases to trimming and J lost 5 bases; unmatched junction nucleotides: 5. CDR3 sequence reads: CASSNRGGTEAFF. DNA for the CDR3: TGTGCCAGCAGTAACAGGGGAGGTACTGAAGCTTTCTTT.

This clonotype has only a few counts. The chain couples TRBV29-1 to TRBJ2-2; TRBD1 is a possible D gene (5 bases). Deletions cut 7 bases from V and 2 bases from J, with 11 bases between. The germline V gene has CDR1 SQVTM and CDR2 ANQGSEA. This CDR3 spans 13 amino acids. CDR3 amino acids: CSGVRDNTGELFF. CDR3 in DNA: TGCAGCGGAGTCAGGGATAACACCGGGGAGCTGTTTTTT.

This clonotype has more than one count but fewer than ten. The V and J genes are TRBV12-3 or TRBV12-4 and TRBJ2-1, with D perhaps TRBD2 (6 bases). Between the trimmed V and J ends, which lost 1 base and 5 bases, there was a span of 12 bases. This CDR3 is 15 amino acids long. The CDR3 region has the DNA TGTGCCAGCAGTTTAGGGACCGGGAGCGACAATGAGCAGTTCTTC. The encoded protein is CASSLGTGSDNEQFF.